The clone carrying this TCR beta chain was seen ten or more times. Its antigen remains unknown. This entry is derived from a study of T cell repertoires in cytomegalovirus infection. The wider study: Indicated by public TCR beta signatures were CMV infection and matching HLA type. Findings and caveats of the study: The cumulative frequency of public TCR beta families distinguished individuals who carried CMV together with the relevant HLA.

TCRdb recomputed calls from the reads with MiXCR, one row per CDR3 protein. Among 250,000 to 300,000 distinct CDR3 sequences listed, 15% to 20% were seen once. The source is a human donor in good health (CMV status not recorded). Some clones in this sample may be carry-over from other donors' samples. Sequenced: CD8+ T cells from PBMCs.

As DNA, the CDR3 is TGTGCCAGCAGTTTCTCAGGTTCCATCTACGAGCAGTACTTC. Translation: CASSFSGSIYEQYF. The J gene is TRBJ2-7, the V gene TRBV6-2 or TRBV6-3; no reliable D call. Germline V CDR1 and CDR2: MNHEY, SVGEGT. This CDR3 has 14 amino acids. Trimming took 4 bases from V and 3 from J, leaving 13 bases between them.